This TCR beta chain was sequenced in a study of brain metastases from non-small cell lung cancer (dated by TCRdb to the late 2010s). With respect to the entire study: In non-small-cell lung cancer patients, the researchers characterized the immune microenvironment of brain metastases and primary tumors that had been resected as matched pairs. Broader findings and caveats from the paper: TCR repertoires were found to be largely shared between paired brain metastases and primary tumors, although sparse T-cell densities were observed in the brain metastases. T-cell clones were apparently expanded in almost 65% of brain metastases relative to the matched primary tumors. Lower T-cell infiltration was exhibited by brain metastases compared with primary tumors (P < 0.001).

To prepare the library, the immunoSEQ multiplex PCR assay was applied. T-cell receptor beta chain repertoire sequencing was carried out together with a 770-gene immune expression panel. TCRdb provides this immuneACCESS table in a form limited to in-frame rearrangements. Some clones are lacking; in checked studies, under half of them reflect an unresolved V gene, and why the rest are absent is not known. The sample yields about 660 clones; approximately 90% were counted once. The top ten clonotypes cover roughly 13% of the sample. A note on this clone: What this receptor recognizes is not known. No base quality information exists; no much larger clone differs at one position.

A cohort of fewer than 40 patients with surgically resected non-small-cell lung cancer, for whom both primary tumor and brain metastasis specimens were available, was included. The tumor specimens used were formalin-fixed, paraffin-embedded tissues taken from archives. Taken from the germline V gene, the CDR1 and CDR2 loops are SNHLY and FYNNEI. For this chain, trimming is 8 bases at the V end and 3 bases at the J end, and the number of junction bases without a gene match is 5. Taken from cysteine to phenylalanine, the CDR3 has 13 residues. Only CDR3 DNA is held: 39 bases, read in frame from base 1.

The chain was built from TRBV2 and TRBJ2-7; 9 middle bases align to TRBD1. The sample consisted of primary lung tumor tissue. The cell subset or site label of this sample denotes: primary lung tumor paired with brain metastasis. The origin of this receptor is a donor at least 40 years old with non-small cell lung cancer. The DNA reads TGTGCCAGCCGACGGACAGGGGTCTACGAGCAGTACTTC. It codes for CASRRTGVYEQYF.